The 17 T cell receptor beta chains given below trace back to one sample, sequenced in a study of shared clonotypes between healthy human individuals. The naive CD8 population came from CD45RO-negative cells selected for CCR7, without terminally differentiated effector memory CD45RA+ cells. Only in-frame clones appear in the TCRdb table, and some are missing; sequencing was by immunoSEQ multiplex PCR. The sample shows around 2,100,000 clones, about 95% of them seen only once. Input material: naive CD8+ T cells sorted from blood. All receptors come from a young man in good health.

A single count supports this clone. The rearrangement uses TRBV27 and TRBJ1-6; maybe TRBD1 (6 bases). Germline V gene data show CDR1 as MNHEY and CDR2 as SMNVEV (reference sequence). V gave up 8 bases and J gave up 1 base, with 15 bases separating them. The CDR3 is 16 residues long. The CDR3 sequence is CASGPSGESYNSPLHF. In DNA form, the CDR3 reads TGTGCCAGCGGCCCCTCAGGGGAATCCTATAATTCACCCCTCCACTTT.

CDR3 amino acids: CASSLETASHYGYTF. As DNA, the CDR3 is TGTGCCAGCAGCTTAGAAACAGCATCCCACTATGGCTACACCTTC. The chain combines TRBV13 with TRBJ1-2; D unclear. Germline V gene data show CDR1 as PRHDT and CDR2 as FYEKMQ (reference sequence). The CDR3 length is 15 residues. The germline V and J ends were trimmed by 1 base and 3 bases, with 12 bases remaining between them.

In its sample, this clone was seen once. V is TRBV29-1 and J is TRBJ1-1, with D possibly TRBD1 on 5 matching bases. Germline CDR1 and CDR2: SQVTM and ANQGSEA. This CDR3 spans 15 amino acids. Trimming left V 7 bases short and J 1 base short, with 19 bases between. CDR3 DNA: TGCAGCGCCTCAGGTCGTTGGCAGGGGAACACTGAAGCTTTCTTT. Translated, it gives CSASGRWQGNTEAFF.

CDR3 sequence reads: CASSLRAGGIVETQYF. The CDR3 bases are TGCGCCAGCAGCTTAAGGGCAGGGGGCATCGTAGAGACCCAGTACTTC. V is TRBV5-1 and J is TRBJ2-5; 8 nucleotides line up with TRBD1. Germline V CDR1 and CDR2: SGHRS, YFSETQ. This CDR3 comprises 16 residues. With 2 bases clipped from V and 4 bases from J, the junction kept 10 bases outside the gene matches.

This rearrangement joins TRBV9 to TRBJ1-3; D call uncertain. CDR3 length: 16 amino acids. Per germline, CDR1 SGDLS and CDR2 YYNGEE. With 0 bases removed from V and 3 bases from J, the gap between germline ends came to 13 bases. The CDR3 DNA reads as TGTGCCAGCAGCGTAGACGGCAGGACGAGTGGAAACACCATATATTTT. It yields the protein CASSVDGRTSGNTIYF.

As regards this clone: Other DNA variants within this sample encode the same CDR3. The CDR3, as DNA: TGTGCCAGCAGCTTGAACACCGGGGAGCTGTTTTTT. Translation gives CASSLNTGELFF. The rearrangement uses TRBV5-6 and TRBJ2-2; D gene unclear. V gave up 1 base and J gave up 2 bases, with 0 bases separating them. CDR1 is SGHDT and CDR2 is YYEEEE in the germline V gene. The CDR3 contains 12 residues.

The CDR3 nucleotides are TGTGCCAGCAGTGACAATAGAGAGATGAACACTGAAGCTTTCTTT. It codes for CASSDNREMNTEAFF. J is TRBJ1-1 and V is TRBV6-1; D unresolved. This CDR3 is 15 amino acids long. Looked up from germline, CDR1 is MNHNS and CDR2 is SASEGT. Trimming stripped 3 bases from V and 0 bases from J, with 11 bases between.

This sequence joins TRBV30 and TRBJ1-1; a weak D match, TRBD1 (6 bases). CDR3 size: 11 residues. Germline assignment: CDR1 GTSNPN and CDR2 SVGIG (reference sequence). The V end lost 1 base, the J end lost 10 bases, and 10 bases lay between the germline ends. This chain's CDR3 is CAWSGGAPAFF. The CDR3, as DNA: TGTGCCTGGAGTGGGGGGGCGCCAGCTTTCTTT. The full variable domain, its missing parts supplied by reference TRBV30 and TRBJ1-1, is SQTIHQWPATLVQPVGSPLSLECTVEGTSNPNLYWYRQAAGRGLQLLFYSVGIGQISSEVPQNLSASRPQDRQFILSSKKLLLSDSGFYLCAWSGGAPAFFGQGTRLTVV.

This clone was seen a few times. Additional DNA sequences in this sample encode the identical CDR3. The chain employs TRBV5-1 and TRBJ2-7; 7 nucleotides match TRBD1. CDR1 is SGHRS and CDR2 is YFSETQ in the germline V gene. Trimming at V came to 3 bases and at J to 3 bases, leaving 0 bases not matched to a gene. The CDR3 totals 12 residues. The CDR3 spells CASSWDSYEQYF. As DNA, the CDR3 is TGCGCCAGCAGCTGGGACAGCTACGAGCAGTACTTC.

The chain joins TRBV6-5 to TRBJ1-2; D perhaps matches TRBD1 (5 bases). Germline values: CDR1 MNHEY, CDR2 SVGAGI. The CDR3 covers 12 residues. Trimming took off 7 bases at V and 2 bases at J, with 8 bases between the two ends. The CDR3 DNA is TGTGCCAGCACGTCAGGGAACTATGGCTACACCTTC. Protein: CASTSGNYGYTF.

The chain has TRBV4-3 and TRBJ2-3, with D perhaps being TRBD1 or TRBD2 (5 bases each). The CDR3 extends over 15 amino acids. The V and J ends lost 2 bases and 6 bases respectively, with 15 bases between them. Germline CDR1 and CDR2: LGHNA and YSLEER. In DNA, the CDR3 is TGCGCCAGCAGCCAACTTAAGGGACGTGGGGATACGCAGTATTTT. This gives the protein CASSQLKGRGDTQYF.

A single count supports this clone. The chain joins TRBV2 to TRBJ2-5; 9 bases are a match to TRBD2. Germline V gene lookup returns CDR1 SNHLY and CDR2 FYNNEI. Trimming at V came to 3 bases and at J to 1 base, leaving 9 bases not matched to a gene. This CDR3 region has 17 residues. In nucleotides, the CDR3 is TGTGCCAGCAGTGAGATTTGGGCTAGCGGGGCCCAAGAGACCCAGTACTTC. Protein product: CASSEIWASGAQETQYF.

This sequence joins TRBV10-2 and TRBJ1-1, with D uncertain. V was cut by 3 bases and J by 8 bases, with 10 bases left in between. CDR1 and CDR2 (germline): WSHSY, SAAADI. This CDR3 region has 12 residues. In DNA, the CDR3 is TGCGCCAGCAGTGACGACCCCCCCGAAGCTTTCTTT. This codes for CASSDDPPEAFF.

Of note for this clone: At one of its ends the junction is not consistent with the germline gene, which may arise from a read error. The chain links TRBV7-9 to TRBJ1-1; D is unresolved. Per the germline V gene, CDR1 is SEHNR and CDR2 is FQNEAQ (reference sequence). The CDR3 loop spans 11 amino acids. The CDR3 here is CASSINSEAFF. The CDR3 DNA follows: TGTGCCAGCAGCATAAACAGTGAAGCTTTCTTT. Based on the CDR3 plus reference TRBV7-9 and TRBJ1-1, the full variable domain is DTGVSQNPRHKITKRGQNVTFRCDPISEHNRLYWYRQTLGQGPEFLTYFQNEAQLEKSRLLSDRFSAERPKGSFSTLEIQRTEQGDSAMYLCASSINSEAFFGQGTRLTVV.

V gene TRBV5-6 combines with J gene TRBJ1-6; D unresolved. V was pared by 2 bases and J by 6 bases, with 9 bases between. The CDR3 is 14 amino acids. Looked up from germline, CDR1 is SGHDT and CDR2 is YYEEEE. Here the CDR3 DNA reads TGTGCCAGCAGCTTTTTAGGGAGTAATTCACCCCTCCACTTT. It is translated as CASSFLGSNSPLHF.

The rearrangement links TRBV15 to TRBJ2-6, with D tentatively TRBD2 (5 bases). Per the germline V gene, CDR1 is LNHNV and CDR2 is YYDKDF (reference sequence). The CDR3 totals 14 residues. V was cut by 3 bases and J by 3 bases, with 6 bases left in between. DNA of the CDR3: TGTGCCACCAGCAGCGGGGTTGGGGCCAACGTCCTGACTTTC. Residues: CATSSGVGANVLTF. The whole variable domain, filled in from reference TRBV15 and TRBJ2-6, reads DAMVIQNPRYQVTQFGKPVTLSCSQTLNHNVMYWYQQKSSQAPKLLFHYYDKDFNNEADTPDNFQSRRPNTSFCFLDIRSPGLGDTAMYLCATSSGVGANVLTFGAGSRLTVL.

J is TRBJ1-5 and V is TRBV6-6; no reliable D call. V was trimmed by 5 bases and J by 2 bases, leaving 13 bases between them. Germline loops: CDR1 MNHNY, CDR2 SVGAGI (reference sequence). This CDR3 contains 15 residues. Here the CDR3 reads CASSATDGGNQPQHF. CDR3 nucleotides: TGTGCCAGCAGTGCAACGGACGGAGGCAATCAGCCCCAGCATTTT.